Below, 13 T cell receptor beta chains from the same sample are listed, as sequenced in a study of blood T cell repertoires in COVID-19 (dated by TCRdb to about 2020). The method was the immunoSEQ multiplex PCR assay. The table comes from immuneACCESS by way of TCRdb, which keeps in-frame sequences with V and J called. Part of the clones is missing from these tables; in studies checked, under half for an unresolved V gene and the rest for unknown reasons. The sample data list about 410,000 clones, and about 89% of these were observed just once. Roughly 1.6% of the sample is held by the ten biggest clonotypes. The sequenced sample was peripheral blood. The receptors come from a middle-aged woman with COVID-19, enrolled during active disease.

The gene calls are TRBV7-2 and TRBJ2-2; 9 positions agree with TRBD2. From germline, CDR1 is SGHTA and CDR2 FQGNSA. The CDR3 runs 18 residues. J was trimmed by 3 bases and V by 4 bases; bases with no gene match: 12. The CDR3 reads CASSSSLAGASDTGELFF. The DNA of the CDR3 is TGTGCCAGCAGCTCTTCCTTAGCGGGAGCCTCGGACACCGGGGAGCTGTTTTTT. Looking up the rest from reference TRBV7-2 and TRBJ2-2 gives the full variable domain: GAGVSQSPSNKVTEKGKDVELRCDPISGHTALYWYRQSLGQGLEFLIYFQGNSAPDKSGLPSDRFSAERTGGSVSTLTIQRTQQEDSAVYLCASSSSLAGASDTGELFFGEGSRLTVL.

The V and J genes are TRBV9 and TRBJ2-3; 7 bases match TRBD2. Germline CDR1 is SGDLS and CDR2 is YYNGEE. The CDR3 runs 15 residues. The junction had 7 bases not matched to a gene; V was cut back by 5 bases and J by 1 base. In DNA form, the CDR3 reads TGTGCCAGCAGTCCACGCGGGGGAGGCACAGATACGCAGTATTTT. Translation: CASSPRGGGTDTQYF.

This chain connects TRBV7-2 to TRBJ2-7; the D gene is possibly TRBD1 (5 bases). The CDR3 sequence is 14 residues long. Trimming left V 5 bases short and J 2 bases short, with 13 bases between. CDR1 SGHTA and CDR2 FQGNSA come from the germline V gene. CDR3 in DNA: TGTGCCAGCAGCCGCAGTACAGGACCCTACGAGCAGTACTTC. It yields the protein CASSRSTGPYEQYF.

The chain recombines TRBV10-3 with TRBJ2-1, with 10 bases identical to TRBD1. With 8 bases clipped from V and 7 bases from J, the junction kept 8 bases outside the gene matches. The CDR3 extends over 14 amino acids. The V gene's germline CDR1 is ENHRY and CDR2 SYGVKD. CDR3 nucleotide sequence: TGTGCCATCTCCGGGACAGGGGCGGGTAATGAGCAGTTCTTC. As protein: CAISGTGAGNEQFF.

The chain recombines TRBV6-2 or TRBV6-3 with TRBJ1-1; D is perhaps TRBD1 (5 bases). The CDR3 totals 11 residues. The germline V and J ends were trimmed by 6 bases and 7 bases, with 9 bases remaining between them. Germline CDR1 MNHEY, CDR2 SVGEGT. This CDR3 reads CASSDSLEAFF. In nucleotides, the CDR3 is TGTGCCAGCAGCGACAGCCTTGAAGCTTTCTTT.

This clone has just one count. The CDR3: CASSAPGQTYEQYF. The CDR3, as DNA: TGTGCCAGTAGTGCCCCGGGACAGACCTACGAGCAGTACTTC. The chain has TRBV19 and TRBJ2-7; 7 bases align to TRBD1. The CDR3 spans 14 residues. Trimming removed 5 bases from V and 2 bases from J; junction bases left unmatched: 6. Per the germline V gene, CDR1 is LNHDA and CDR2 is SQIVND (reference sequence).

A note on this clone: At the DNA level, this CDR3 is encoded by other sequences in the same sample as well. V usage is TRBV3-1 (or the pseudogene TRBV3-2) and J usage is TRBJ1-1, with D perhaps TRBD1 (5 bases). The V and J ends lost 2 bases and 3 bases respectively, with 10 bases between them. The germline gives CDR1 LGHDT, CDR2 YNNKEL (reference sequence). The CDR3 runs to 14 residues. This CDR3 is CASSQPGRDTEAFF. The CDR3 coding sequence is TGTGCCAGCAGCCAACCCGGCAGGGACACTGAAGCTTTCTTT.

The J gene is TRBJ1-1, the V gene TRBV29-1; D not certain. Trimming left V 1 base short and J 0 bases short, with 9 bases between. The germline V gene encodes CDR1 SQVTM and CDR2 ANQGSEA. The CDR3 has 14 amino acids. The CDR3 reads CSVEGARLNTEAFF. CDR3 sequence (DNA): TGCAGCGTTGAAGGTGCCAGATTGAACACTGAAGCTTTCTTT.

This clone has a single count. This chain joins TRBV28 and TRBJ2-1; weak D call: TRBD1 (5 bases). The V gene lost 6 bases and the J gene lost 9 bases, with 12 bases spanning the gap. This CDR3 has 12 residues. CDR1 is MDHEN, CDR2 SYDVKM, per germline. CDR3 residues: CASRLGVGEQFF. The CDR3 DNA reads as TGTGCCAGCAGGCTAGGGGTAGGTGAGCAGTTCTTC.

The J gene is TRBJ2-3, the V gene TRBV27; maybe TRBD2 (6 bases). The germline CDR1 and CDR2 sequences are MNHEY and SMNVEV (reference sequence). V lost 5 bases and J 1 base, leaving 13 bases between the germline ends. The CDR3 totals 15 residues. This chain's CDR3 is CASSTTSGGTDTQYF. CDR3 nucleotides: TGTGCCAGCAGTACCACCTCGGGGGGCACAGATACGCAGTATTTT.

V and J are TRBV18 and TRBJ2-3; the D gene is possibly TRBD1 (5 bases). Germline CDR1 is KGHSH and CDR2 is LQKENI. V was shortened by 3 bases and J by 4 bases, with 23 bases between the two germline ends. The CDR3 is made up of 18 amino acids. CDR3 residues: CASSPIPSPQKGADTQYF. In DNA form, the CDR3 reads TGTGCCAGCTCACCTATTCCATCGCCACAGAAAGGGGCAGATACGCAGTATTTT. The full variable domain, rest sourced from reference TRBV18 and TRBJ2-3, is NAGVMQNPRHLVRRRGQEARLRCSPMKGHSHVYWYRQLPEEGLKFMVYLQKENIIDESGMPKERFSAEFPKEGPSILRIQQVVRGDSAAYFCASSPIPSPQKGADTQYFGPGTRLTVL.

This sequence joins TRBV19 and TRBJ1-5; D perhaps matches TRBD1 (5 bases). From germline, CDR1 is LNHDA and CDR2 SQIVND (reference sequence). The CDR3 loop spans 14 amino acids. Trimming cost V 8 bases and J 1 base, with 12 bases left between them. The DNA of the CDR3 is TGTGCCAGTGAGACTCAGGGAAGCAATCAGCCCCAGCATTTT. It codes for CASETQGSNQPQHF.

The chain links TRBV5-1 to TRBJ2-7; weak D call: TRBD2 (6 bases). Trimming cost V 4 bases and J 4 bases, with 21 bases left between them. The germline CDR1 and CDR2 sequences are SGHRS and YFSETQ. The CDR3 is made up of 16 amino acids. The CDR3 is CASSPPGTPTRYEQYF. The CDR3 coding sequence is TGCGCCAGCAGCCCGCCCGGGACTCCCACCCGTTACGAGCAGTACTTC.